The source of this T cell receptor beta chain is a study of CD8+ T cells in alopecia areata. General study results and limits: Many expanded lesional clones persisted in scalp and blood during tofacitinib treatment.

The treatment here: oral pan-JAK inhibitor, 5-10 mg twice daily. Investigators isolated RNA and reverse transcribed it into cDNA to act as the sequencing template. Only in-frame clones appear in the TCRdb table, and some are missing; sequencing was by immunoSEQ multiplex PCR. The repertoire includes approximately 160,000 clones, around three fifths of them detected once, and about 14% sits in the top ten. The CDR3 sequence is 12 residues long. Trimming took 2 bases from V and 5 from J, leaving 6 bases between them. From germline, CDR1 is SNHLY and CDR2 FYNNEI. Turning to this clone: Its antigen is undetermined.

The sequencing used CD4+ T cells sorted from blood, collected at week 24, from a patient treated with tofacitinib. This clonotype was obtained from a human donor with alopecia areata. The chain joins TRBV2 to TRBJ2-5, with D unresolved. The CDR3 DNA reads TGTGCCAGCAGTGAATGGCGGGAGACCCAGTACTTC. It translates to CASSEWRETQYF.